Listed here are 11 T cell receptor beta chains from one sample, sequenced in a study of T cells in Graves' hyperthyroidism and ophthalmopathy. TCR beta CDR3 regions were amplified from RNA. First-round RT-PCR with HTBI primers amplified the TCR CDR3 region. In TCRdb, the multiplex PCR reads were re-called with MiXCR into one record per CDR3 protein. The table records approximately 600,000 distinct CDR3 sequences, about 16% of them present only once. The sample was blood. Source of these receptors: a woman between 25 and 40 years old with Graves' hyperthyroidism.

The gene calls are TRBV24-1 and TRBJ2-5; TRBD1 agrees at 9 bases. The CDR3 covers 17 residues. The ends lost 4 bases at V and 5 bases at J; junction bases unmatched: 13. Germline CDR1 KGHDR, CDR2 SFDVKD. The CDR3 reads CATSEGTGIRPWETQYF. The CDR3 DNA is TGTGCCACCAGTGAGGGGACAGGGATACGGCCGTGGGAGACCCAGTACTTC.

Here the CDR3 reads CASSHSGRGDEQYF. Here the CDR3 DNA reads TGCGCCAGCAGCCACTCGGGAAGAGGAGACGAGCAGTACTTC. The chain combines TRBV4-1 with TRBJ2-7; a possible D gene is TRBD2 (5 bases). Looked up from germline, CDR1 is MGHRA and CDR2 is YSYEKL. The CDR3 totals 14 residues. V gave up 3 bases and J gave up 5 bases, with 14 bases separating them.

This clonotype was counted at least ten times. CDR3 protein: CASSLGWGQKYEQYF. The CDR3 DNA is TGTGCCAGCAGTTTAGGGTGGGGACAGAAGTACGAGCAGTACTTC. This chain joins TRBV27 and TRBJ2-7; TRBD1 aligns across 7 bases. Trimming cost V 2 bases and J 4 bases; bases outside gene matches: 8. CDR1 and CDR2 (germline): MNHEY, SMNVEV (reference sequence). This CDR3 is built from 15 residues.

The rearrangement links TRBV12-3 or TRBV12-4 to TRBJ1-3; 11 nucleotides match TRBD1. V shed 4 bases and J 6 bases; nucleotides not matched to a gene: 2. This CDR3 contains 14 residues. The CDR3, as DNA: TGTGCCAGCAGTTGGGGACAGGGGGTAAACACCATATATTTT. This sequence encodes CASSWGQGVNTIYF.

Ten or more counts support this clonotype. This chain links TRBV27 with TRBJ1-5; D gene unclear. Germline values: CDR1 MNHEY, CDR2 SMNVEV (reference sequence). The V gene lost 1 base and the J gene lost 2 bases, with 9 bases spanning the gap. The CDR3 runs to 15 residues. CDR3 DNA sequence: TGTGCCAGCAGTTTATATTCCTCGGGCAATCAGCCCCAGCATTTT. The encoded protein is CASSLYSSGNQPQHF.

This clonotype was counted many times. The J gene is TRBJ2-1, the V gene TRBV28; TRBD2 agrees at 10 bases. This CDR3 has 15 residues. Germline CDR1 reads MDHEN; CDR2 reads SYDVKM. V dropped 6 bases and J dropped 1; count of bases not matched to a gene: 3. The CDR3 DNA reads TGTGCCAGCAGGAAGACTAGCGGGTCCTACAATGAGCAGTTCTTC. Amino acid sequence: CASRKTSGSYNEQFF. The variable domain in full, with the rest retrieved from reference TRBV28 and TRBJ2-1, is DVKVTQSSRYLVKRTGEKVFLECVQDMDHENMFWYRQDPGLGLRLIYFSYDVKMKEKGDIPEGYSVSREKKERFSLILESASTNQTSMYLCASRKTSGSYNEQFFGPGTRLTVL.

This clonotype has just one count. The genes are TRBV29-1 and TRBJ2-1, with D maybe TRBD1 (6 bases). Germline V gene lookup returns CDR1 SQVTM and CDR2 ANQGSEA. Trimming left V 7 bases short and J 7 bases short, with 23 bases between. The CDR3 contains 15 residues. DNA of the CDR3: TGCAGCGCCCCGGGCGTCGGACAGAGAGGAAATGAGCAGTTCTTC. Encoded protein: CSAPGVGQRGNEQFF.

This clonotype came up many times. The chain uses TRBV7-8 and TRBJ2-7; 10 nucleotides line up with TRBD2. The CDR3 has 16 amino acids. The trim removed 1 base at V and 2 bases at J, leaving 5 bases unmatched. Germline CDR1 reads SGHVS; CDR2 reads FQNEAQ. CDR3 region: CASSLGTSGRAYEQYF. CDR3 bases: TGTGCCAGCAGCTTAGGTACCAGCGGGAGGGCCTACGAGCAGTACTTC.

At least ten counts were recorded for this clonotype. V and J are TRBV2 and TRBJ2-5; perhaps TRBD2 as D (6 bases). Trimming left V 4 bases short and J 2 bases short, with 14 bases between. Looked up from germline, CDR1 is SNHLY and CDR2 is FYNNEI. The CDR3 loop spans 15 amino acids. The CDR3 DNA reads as TGTGCCAGCAGTGGTAAGGAAGGGAGGCAAGAGACCCAGTACTTC. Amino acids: CASSGKEGRQETQYF.

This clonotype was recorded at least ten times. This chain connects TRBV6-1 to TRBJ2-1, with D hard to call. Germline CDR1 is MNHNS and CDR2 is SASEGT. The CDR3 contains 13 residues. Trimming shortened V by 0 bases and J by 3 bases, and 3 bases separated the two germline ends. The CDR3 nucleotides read TGTGCCAGCAGTGAAGCGTACTACAATGAGCAGTTCTTC. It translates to CASSEAYYNEQFF.

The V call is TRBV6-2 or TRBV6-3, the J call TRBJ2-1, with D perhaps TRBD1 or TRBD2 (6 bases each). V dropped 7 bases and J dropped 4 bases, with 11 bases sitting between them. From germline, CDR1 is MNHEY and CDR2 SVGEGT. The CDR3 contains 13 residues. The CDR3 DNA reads TGTGCCAGCAACCGGGGGCCTTACAATGAGCAGTTCTTC. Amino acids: CASNRGPYNEQFF.